This T cell receptor (beta chain) was obtained from a study of blood T cell repertoires in COVID-19. Study-level background: The United States, Italy and Spain supplied acute and convalescent COVID-19 samples. PBMCs, B-cell-depleted T cells, or T cells provided the cDNA or gDNA that made up the material.

As originally analysed: Using reference gene primer amplification, nucleated cell counts were estimated. Assay used: immunoSEQ multiplex PCR; TCRdb lists only in-frame clones, some missing. That table is the source of V, J and clone size, and D and trimming were worked out from the DNA. The table records about 56,000 clones, 80% to 85% of them present only once. CDR3 size: 13 residues. Per the germline V gene, CDR1 is MDHEN and CDR2 is SYDVKM. V shed 5 bases, J shed 7 bases, and the junction held 6 bases outside the gene matches. Enrolled during active infection, Seattle patients were then followed longitudinally.

This clonotype was sampled from a man between 60 and 75 years old with COVID-19, enrolled during active disease. Sequences were obtained from peripheral blood. This chain connects TRBV28 to TRBJ1-2; 8 bases are a match to TRBD1. The CDR3 DNA reads TGTGCCAGCAGTGTGACAGGGGATCCTGGCTACACCTTC. Protein sequence: CASSVTGDPGYTF.